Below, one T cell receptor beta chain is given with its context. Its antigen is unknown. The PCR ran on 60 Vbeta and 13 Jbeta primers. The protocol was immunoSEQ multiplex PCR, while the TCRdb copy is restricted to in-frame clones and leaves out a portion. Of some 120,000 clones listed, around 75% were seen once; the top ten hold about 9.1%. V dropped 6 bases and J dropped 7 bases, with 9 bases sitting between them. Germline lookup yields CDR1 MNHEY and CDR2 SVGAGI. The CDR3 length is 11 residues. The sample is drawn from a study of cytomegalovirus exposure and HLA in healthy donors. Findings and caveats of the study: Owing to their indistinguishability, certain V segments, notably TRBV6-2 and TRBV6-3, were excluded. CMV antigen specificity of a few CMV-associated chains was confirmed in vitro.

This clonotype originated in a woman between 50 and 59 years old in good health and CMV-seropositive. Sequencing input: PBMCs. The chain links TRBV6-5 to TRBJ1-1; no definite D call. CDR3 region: CASRGTVEAFF. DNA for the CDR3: TGTGCCAGCAGAGGAACAGTTGAAGCTTTCTTT.